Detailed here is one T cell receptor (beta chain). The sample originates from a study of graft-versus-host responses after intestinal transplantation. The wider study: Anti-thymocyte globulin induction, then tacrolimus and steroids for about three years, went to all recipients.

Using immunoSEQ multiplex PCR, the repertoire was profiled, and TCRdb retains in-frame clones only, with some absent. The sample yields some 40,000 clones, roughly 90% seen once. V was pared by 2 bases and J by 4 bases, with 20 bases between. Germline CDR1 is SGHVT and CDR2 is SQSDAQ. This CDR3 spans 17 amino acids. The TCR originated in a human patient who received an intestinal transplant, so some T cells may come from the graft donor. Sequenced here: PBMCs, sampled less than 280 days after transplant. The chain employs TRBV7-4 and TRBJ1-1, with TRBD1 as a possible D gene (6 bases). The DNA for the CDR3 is TGTGCCAGCAGCTTACATGGGACAAATAAAGGCGGCACTGAAGCTTTCTTT. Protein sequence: CASSLHGTNKGGTEAFF.